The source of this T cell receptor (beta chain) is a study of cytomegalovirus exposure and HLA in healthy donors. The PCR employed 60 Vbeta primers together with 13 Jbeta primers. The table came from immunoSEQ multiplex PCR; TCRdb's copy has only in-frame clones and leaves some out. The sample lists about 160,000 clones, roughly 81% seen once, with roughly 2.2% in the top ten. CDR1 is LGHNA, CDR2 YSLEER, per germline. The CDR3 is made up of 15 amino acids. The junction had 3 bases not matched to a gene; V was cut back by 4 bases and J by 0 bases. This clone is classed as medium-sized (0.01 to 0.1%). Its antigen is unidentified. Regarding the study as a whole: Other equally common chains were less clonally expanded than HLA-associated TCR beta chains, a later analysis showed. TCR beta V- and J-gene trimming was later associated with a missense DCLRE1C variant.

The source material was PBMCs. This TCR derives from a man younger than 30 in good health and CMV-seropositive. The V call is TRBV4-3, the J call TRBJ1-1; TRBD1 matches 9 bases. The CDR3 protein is CASSPGQGLNTEAFF. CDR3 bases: TGCGCCAGCAGCCCAGGACAGGGGTTGAACACTGAAGCTTTCTTT.